The 26 T cell receptor beta chains in this list originate from one sample, sequenced in a study of blood T cells in healthy people across ages. Together with a sample-barcoded 5' primer, a J-beta primer mix was included in a second PCR lasting roughly 6 to 12 cycles. MiXCR, applied by TCRdb to the 5' RACE reads, yields one record per CDR3 protein. The sample yields approximately 780,000 distinct CDR3 sequences, roughly 24% seen once. These sequences were also reported in another study, on T cells of mothers and their children.

Sample: blood. The receptors shown here come from a boy between 5 and 17 years old in good health.

The genes are TRBV5-1 and TRBJ1-1, with 8 bases that match TRBD1. The V segment lost 0 bases and the J segment 4 bases; nucleotides outside the gene matches: 5. This CDR3 has 15 residues. The germline V gene has CDR1 SGHRS and CDR2 YFSETQ. This CDR3 is CASSLGTGTGTEAFF. CDR3 DNA sequence: TGCGCCAGCAGCTTGGGGACAGGGACGGGCACTGAAGCTTTCTTT.

The table lists this clonotype with a few counts. The chain uses TRBV11-2 and TRBJ1-4; TRBD1 matches at 10 bases. CDR1 SGHAT and CDR2 FQNNGV come from the germline V gene. The CDR3 is 16 amino acids. J gave up 7 bases and V 0 bases, and 5 bases lay outside the gene matches. The CDR3 region has the DNA TGTGCCAGCAGCTTAGATGGGGGACAGGGGCCTGAAAAACTGTTTTTT. Translating it yields CASSLDGGQGPEKLFF.

The rearrangement links TRBV5-1 to TRBJ1-1; 7 bases match TRBD1. CDR1 is SGHRS and CDR2 is YFSETQ in the germline V gene. Trimming at V came to 5 bases and at J to 0 bases, leaving 4 bases not matched to a gene. The CDR3 has 14 amino acids. In DNA, the CDR3 is TGCGCCAGCAGGCCGGGACAGATGAACACTGAAGCTTTCTTT. Translation gives CASRPGQMNTEAFF.

The gene calls are TRBV29-1 and TRBJ2-3, with D unclear. V was shortened by 5 bases and J by 5 bases, with 11 bases between the two germline ends. The CDR3 length is 12 residues. Germline V gives CDR1 SQVTM, CDR2 ANQGSEA. CDR3 sequence reads: CSVKGWEDTQYF. DNA for the CDR3: TGCAGCGTTAAAGGTTGGGAAGATACGCAGTATTTT.

Only a few counts were recorded for this clonotype. V and J are TRBV3-1 and TRBJ2-5, with TRBD2 matching over 9 bases. Looked up from germline, CDR1 is LGHDT and CDR2 is YNNKEL (reference sequence). The CDR3 is made up of 15 amino acids. V dropped 4 bases and J dropped 5; count of bases not matched to a gene: 8. The CDR3 DNA is TGTGCCAGCAGCCCCCTAGCGGGGTGGGGGGAGACCCAGTACTTC. It specifies CASSPLAGWGETQYF.

This clonotype has more than one count but fewer than ten. The chain joins TRBV2 to TRBJ2-5; D gene unclear. The germline V gene has CDR1 SNHLY and CDR2 FYNNEI. The CDR3 spans 12 residues. Trimming took 6 bases from V and 2 from J, leaving 7 bases between them. In DNA form, the CDR3 reads TGTGCCAGCAGGGAGCAACAAGAGACCCAGTACTTC. It yields the protein CASREQQETQYF.

This chain links TRBV4-1 with TRBJ1-1; D might be TRBD1 (6 bases). The CDR3 loop spans 13 amino acids. Trimming pared 6 bases from V and 5 bases from J, leaving 13 bases between. The germline gives CDR1 MGHRA, CDR2 YSYEKL. Written as DNA, the CDR3 is TGCGCCAGCAGTTCAACAGGGCTAACTGAAGCTTTCTTT. This translates into CASSSTGLTEAFF.

This clonotype was seen repeatedly, ten times or more. The chain recombines TRBV24-1 with TRBJ2-1; TRBD2 is a possible D gene (5 bases). The V end lost 5 bases, the J end lost 12 bases, and 13 bases lay between the germline ends. The germline CDR1 and CDR2 sequences are KGHDR and SFDVKD. This CDR3 contains 12 residues. The CDR3 coding sequence is TGTGCCACCAGTGCCTCGGGGAACCTGCAGTTCTTC. It encodes CATSASGNLQFF.

This chain joins TRBV11-2 and TRBJ2-5; weak D call: TRBD1 (6 bases). The ends were cut back, 5 bases at V and 5 bases at J, with 21 bases in the middle. Germline assignment: CDR1 SGHAT and CDR2 FQNNGV. The length of the CDR3 is 16 residues. Written as DNA, the CDR3 is TGTGCCAGCAGCAAATTTCCGGCAGGGGAAAGGGAGACCCAGTACTTC. Its protein is CASSKFPAGERETQYF.

This clonotype was seen more than once but under ten times. This sequence joins TRBV4-1 and TRBJ2-7; 11 bases map to TRBD2. Germline V gives CDR1 MGHRA, CDR2 YSYEKL. The ends lost 3 bases at V and 0 bases at J; junction bases unmatched: 4. The CDR3 contains 16 residues. CDR3 sequence: CASSHPGTSGSYEQYF. Written as DNA, the CDR3 is TGCGCCAGCAGCCACCCCGGGACTAGCGGCTCCTACGAGCAGTACTTC.

The chain joins TRBV7-9 to TRBJ2-2, with D possibly TRBD1 on 6 matching bases. Trimming took 2 bases from V and 4 from J, leaving 11 bases between them. Germline assignment: CDR1 SEHNR and CDR2 FQNEAQ (reference sequence). The CDR3 is made up of 15 amino acids. CDR3 DNA: TGTGCCAGCAGCTTAACAGGGATAATCACCGGGGAGCTGTTTTTT. This translates into CASSLTGIITGELFF.

This chain uses TRBV7-2 with TRBJ2-5; 9 bases agree with TRBD1. The closer fit of TRBJ2-1 to the DNA end suggests the J call may be wrong. Germline loops: CDR1 SGHTA, CDR2 FQGNSA. The CDR3 consists of 15 residues. CDR3 coding DNA: TGTGCCAGCAGCTTACCGGGACAGGGAAGGAATGAGCAGTTCTTC. Its translation is CASSLPGQGRNEQFF.

This clonotype was detected a few times. The chain joins TRBV5-1 to TRBJ1-1; TRBD1 might be the D (6 bases). This CDR3 has 14 amino acids. CDR1 is SGHRS, CDR2 YFSETQ, per germline. V was cut by 2 bases and J by 4 bases, with 12 bases left in between. CDR3 DNA sequence: TGCGCCAGCAGCTTCAGGGGTGAGAGCACTGAAGCTTTCTTT. This gives the protein CASSFRGESTEAFF.

As regards this clonotype: An end of the junction differs from the germline gene, which may be a read error. The rearrangement links TRBV24-1 to TRBJ2-5; 7 positions agree with TRBD2. The CDR3 has 15 amino acids. Germline CDR1 KGHDR, CDR2 SFDVKD. CDR3 sequence: CTTSDLGLAAETQYF. CDR3 nucleotides: TGTACCACCAGTGATCTAGGGCTAGCGGCGGAGACCCAGTACTTC.

The table lists this clonotype with a few counts. The CDR3 carries no conserved terminal phenylalanine or tryptophan, so it likely arises from a read error. The chain combines TRBV9 with TRBJ2-5; 11 bases are shared with TRBD2. The last part of the DNA fits TRBJ2-1 better; the J call may be wrong. The CDR3 runs to 16 residues. In germline, CDR1 is SGDLS, CDR2 YYNGEE. CDR3: CASSPGASGGRGEQFL. The CDR3 bases are TGTGCCAGCAGCCCTGGGGCTAGCGGGGGGCGTGGTGAGCAGTTCCTC.

This clonotype has only a few counts. V gene TRBV5-1 combines with J gene TRBJ2-4; 9 bases match TRBD1. The CDR3 is made up of 15 amino acids. J lost 7 bases, V lost 4 bases, and 9 bases had no gene match. The germline V gene has CDR1 SGHRS and CDR2 YFSETQ. Written as DNA, the CDR3 is TGCGCCAGCAGCCCCGGGACAGGGAGGTGGAACATTCAGTACTTC. Residues: CASSPGTGRWNIQYF.

This clonotype was seen a few times. The junction shows a germline mismatch at one end, possibly a read error. The chain is built from TRBV5-1 and TRBJ2-1; weak D call: TRBD2 (5 bases). CDR3 size: 16 residues. Germline CDR1 SGHRS, CDR2 YFSETQ. The CDR3 sequence is CTSSLRADASYNEQFF. The CDR3, as DNA: TGCACCAGCAGCTTGCGAGCGGACGCCTCCTACAATGAGCAGTTCTTC. Combining the CDR3 with reference TRBV5-1 and TRBJ2-1 gives the whole variable domain KAGVTQTPRYLIKTRGQQVTLSCSPISGHRSVSWYQQTPGQGLQFLFEYFSETQRNKGNFPGRFSGRQFSNSRSEMNVSTLELGDSALYLCTSSLRADASYNEQFFGPGTRLTVL.

Points on this clonotype: Lacking the conserved final phenylalanine or tryptophan, this CDR3 likely reflects a read error. The chain is built from TRBV4-1 and TRBJ1-2; D not certain. V was cut by 6 bases and J by 3 bases, with 14 bases left in between. The CDR3 loop spans 14 amino acids. Germline lookup yields CDR1 MGHRA and CDR2 YSYEKL. The CDR3 coding sequence is TGCGCCAGCAGAGTGGCCTATTCGGACTATGGCTACACCTCC. Translation gives CASRVAYSDYGYTS.

The rearrangement joins TRBV10-3 to TRBJ2-1; D might be TRBD1 (6 bases). Trimming stripped 4 bases from V and 7 bases from J, with 8 bases between. The CDR3 extends over 12 amino acids. Germline V gene data show CDR1 as ENHRY and CDR2 as SYGVKD. CDR3 DNA: TGTGCCATCAGTGGGGACACTAATGAGCAGTTCTTC. Its protein is CAISGDTNEQFF.

The chain carries TRBV14 and TRBJ2-5, with 8 positions matching TRBD2. Germline lookup yields CDR1 SGHDN and CDR2 FVKESK. The CDR3 spans 16 residues. V was pared by 3 bases and J by 11 bases, with 17 bases of the junction left unmatched. In DNA form, the CDR3 reads TGTGCCAGCAGCCAGTGGGGAGTAGCGGGGACCTTTGAGCAGTACTTC. Translation: CASSQWGVAGTFEQYF.

This clonotype was detected only a few times. The rearrangement joins TRBV5-1 to TRBJ2-1; unclear D gene. The J call may be mistaken, given a closer DNA end match to TRBJ2-5. The germline V gene has CDR1 SGHRS and CDR2 YFSETQ. CDR3 size: 16 residues. The CDR3, as DNA: TGCGCCAGCAGCTTGGGGACCGTGGGCGTCCAAGAGACCCAGTACTTC. Residues: CASSLGTVGVQETQYF.

This clonotype was seen a handful of times. This chain uses TRBV3-1 with TRBJ2-5, with D tentatively TRBD1 or TRBD2 (6 bases each). V lost 1 base and J 5 bases, leaving 17 bases between the germline ends. The CDR3 has 16 residues. Per germline, CDR1 LGHDT and CDR2 YNNKEL (reference sequence). The CDR3 spells CASSQGGGQELETQYF. The CDR3 DNA sequence: TGTGCCAGCAGCCAAGGAGGGGGGCAGGAATTGGAGACCCAGTACTTC.

The chain combines TRBV12-3 or TRBV12-4 with TRBJ2-5; D gene unclear. V was clipped by 4 bases and J by 4 bases, with 10 bases between them. The CDR3 contains 13 residues. The CDR3 DNA reads TGTGCCAGCAGTTCAGGAAACCGAGAGACCCAGTACTTC. Translated: CASSSGNRETQYF.

The chain employs TRBV3-1 and TRBJ2-5; tentative D call: TRBD1 (6 bases). V was clipped by 6 bases and J by 3 bases, with 14 bases between them. Germline assignment: CDR1 LGHDT and CDR2 YNNKEL (reference sequence). The CDR3 has 14 amino acids. The CDR3 region has the DNA TGTGCCAGCAGTCACAGGGAGAACAAAGAGACCCAGTACTTC. As protein: CASSHRENKETQYF.

The chain joins TRBV20-1 to TRBJ1-3; 9 nucleotides align to TRBD1. The CDR3 extends over 12 amino acids. With V trimmed by 5 bases and J by 8 bases, 4 bases remained unmatched. Germline V gene sequence: CDR1 DFQATT, CDR2 SNEGSKA (reference sequence). CDR3 DNA sequence: TGCAGTGCTCAGGGACAGGGCGACACCATATATTTT. This encodes CSAQGQGDTIYF.

The gene calls are TRBV10-3 and TRBJ2-7; D might be TRBD2 (5 bases). The germline gives CDR1 ENHRY, CDR2 SYGVKD. The V and J ends lost 8 bases and 7 bases respectively, with 12 bases between them. The CDR3 spans 11 residues. CDR3 residues: CAIEGNGEQYF. CDR3 nucleotides: TGTGCCATCGAGGGCAATGGGGAGCAGTACTTC.